This TCR beta chain is from a study of response to subunit inactivated influenza vaccine. TCRdb processed the RT-PCR reads anew with MiXCR; each CDR3 protein has one entry. The sample yields around 600,000 distinct CDR3 sequences, 10% to 12% seen once. This clonotype was observed a few times. Its matching antigen is unknown. The study, taken as a whole, reports: That few new T cells are recruited by each seasonal influenza vaccination was the authors' suggestion.

The CDR3 runs 14 residues. The germline gives CDR1 LNHNV, CDR2 YYDKDF (reference sequence). Trimming stripped 3 bases from V and 7 bases from J, with 13 bases between. These same records also appear under a second study, on T cells expressing NK-cell markers. From that report: 5'RACE template switching built TCR beta cDNA with unique molecular identifiers. Sorting in several experiments was restricted by an anti-gamma-delta TCR antibody to alpha-beta TCR T cells.

Sequencing used PBMCs from blood, obtained on the day of vaccination. The TCR comes from a man between 45 and 60 years old who received an inactivated influenza vaccine. The gene calls are TRBV15 and TRBJ2-1, with D unclear. The CDR3 DNA follows: TGTGCCACCAGCAGGTCAAGGTTTGTGAATGAGCAGTTCTTC. Protein sequence: CATSRSRFVNEQFF.